The 18 T cell receptor beta chains presented below share a single source sample, sequenced in a study of T-cell memory formation after mild COVID-19. Each CDR3 protein is one row after TCRdb ran MiXCR on the 5' RACE reads. Among about 560,000 distinct CDR3 sequences, roughly 20% were seen once, and the ten largest hold roughly 8.3%. The material sequenced was PBMCs or a T cell subset sorted from them (not recorded which). These receptors came from an adult woman who had mild COVID-19 (a few samples of this study predate the infection). Cell type and time point are not known.

The gene calls are TRBV7-2 and TRBJ1-2, with D hard to call. The germline gives CDR1 SGHTA, CDR2 FQGNSA. The CDR3 runs to 13 residues. V gave up 4 bases and J gave up 0 bases, with 6 bases separating them. The CDR3 region is CASSSDTNYGYTF. The CDR3 bases are TGTGCCAGCAGCTCCGACACTAACTATGGCTACACCTTC.

This chain connects TRBV6-2 or TRBV6-3 to TRBJ2-1, with TRBD2 identical over 9 bases. This CDR3 region has 14 residues. V was pared by 6 bases and J by 8 bases, with 8 bases of the junction left unmatched. The germline gives CDR1 MNHEY, CDR2 SVGEGT. CDR3: CASRRAGGSHEQFF. CDR3 bases: TGTGCCAGCAGACGAGCGGGGGGTAGCCATGAGCAGTTCTTC.

This clonotype turned up a few times. V and J are TRBV7-6 and TRBJ2-6, with 7 bases aligning to TRBD1. The CDR3 length is 16 residues. Germline V gene sequence: CDR1 SGHVS, CDR2 FNYEAQ. The V and J ends lost 6 bases and 4 bases, in that order; junction bases with no gene match: 9. The CDR3 DNA follows: TGTGCCAGCAGGATGAACAGGGGTGAAGGGGCCAACGTCCTGACTTTC. Its protein product is CASRMNRGEGANVLTF.

The chain carries TRBV20-1 and TRBJ2-3; unclear D gene. Germline loops: CDR1 DFQATT, CDR2 SNEGSKA (reference sequence). This CDR3 has 10 amino acids. Trimming stripped 6 bases from V and 5 bases from J, with 6 bases between. Written as DNA, the CDR3 is TGCAGTGCGGGCGAAGATACGCAGTATTTT. It translates to CSAGEDTQYF.

This sequence joins TRBV7-2 and TRBJ2-7, with 7 positions matching TRBD1. The germline CDR1 and CDR2 sequences are SGHTA and FQGNSA. Losses at the gene ends were 5 bases for V and 4 bases for J; bases not matched to a gene: 11. There are 15 residues in the CDR3. In DNA, the CDR3 is TGTGCCAGCAGCCGCCTTGTAGGGGGCCGATACGAGCAGTACTTC. Protein sequence: CASSRLVGGRYEQYF. The full variable domain, completed using reference TRBV7-2 and TRBJ2-7, is GAGVSQSPSNKVTEKGKDVELRCDPISGHTALYWYRQSLGQGLEFLIYFQGNSAPDKSGLPSDRFSAERTGGSVSTLTIQRTQQEDSAVYLCASSRLVGGRYEQYFGPGTRLTVT.

This clonotype showed up just a few times. V and J are TRBV5-1 and TRBJ2-2; D unresolved. CDR1 SGHRS and CDR2 YFSETQ come from the germline V gene. The CDR3 has 16 residues. Trimming took off 4 bases at V and 1 base at J, with 14 bases between the two ends. The CDR3: CASSVRPVENTGELFF. The CDR3 DNA is TGCGCCAGCAGCGTCCGACCCGTTGAGAACACCGGGGAGCTGTTTTTT.

The chain employs TRBV27 and TRBJ1-1, with a tentative D call TRBD1 (5 bases). The V gene's germline CDR1 is MNHEY and CDR2 SMNVEV (reference sequence). V lost 10 bases to trimming and J lost 10 bases, with 19 bases between them. The CDR3 totals 12 residues. The chain's CDR3 is CATSLRGGIAFF. The CDR3, as DNA: TGTGCCACCTCCCTTCGGGGGGGGATAGCTTTCTTT.

This clonotype was seen more than once but under ten times. V gene TRBV21-1 combines with J gene TRBJ1-5; TRBD1 is taken as the D call from the table, unchecked against the DNA. TRBV21-1 is reported as a pseudogene. The CDR3 is 17 residues long. The DNA for the CDR3 is TGTGCCAGCAGAACAAGGGCACAGGGGAAGGCGAGTCAGCCCCAGCATTTT. Protein sequence: CASRTRAQGKASQPQHF.

V usage is TRBV6-2 or TRBV6-3 and J usage is TRBJ1-1; D perhaps matches TRBD1 (5 bases). Germline CDR1 reads MNHEY; CDR2 reads SVGEGT. V lost 9 bases and J 0 bases, leaving 17 bases between the germline ends. CDR3 length equals 15 residues. The CDR3 loop is CASINPTEMNTEAFF. CDR3 sequence (DNA): TGTGCCAGTATAAACCCGACAGAGATGAACACTGAAGCTTTCTTT.

The J gene is TRBJ2-1, the V gene TRBV24-1, with TRBD1 matching over 11 bases. V dropped 9 bases and J dropped 6; count of bases not matched to a gene: 6. CDR1 is KGHDR and CDR2 is SFDVKD in the germline V gene. The CDR3 is made up of 14 amino acids. In DNA, the CDR3 is TGTGCCACCCCCAGGGGGACAGGGGGCAATGAGCAGTTCTTC. Translated, it gives CATPRGTGGNEQFF.

The table lists this clonotype with a few counts. This sequence joins TRBV4-3 and TRBJ2-1; 13 bases are shared with TRBD2. J gave up 7 bases and V 0 bases, and 12 bases lay outside the gene matches. The CDR3 has 19 amino acids. The germline V gene encodes CDR1 LGHNA and CDR2 YSLEER. The CDR3 sequence: CASSQESLAGGPFSNEQFF. DNA for the CDR3: TGCGCCAGCAGCCAAGAATCACTAGCGGGAGGGCCCTTTAGTAATGAGCAGTTCTTC.

This sequence joins TRBV7-2 and TRBJ2-3; the match to TRBD2 covers 11 bases. Germline V gene sequence: CDR1 SGHTA, CDR2 FQGNSA. V was pared by 4 bases and J by 4 bases, with 7 bases of the junction left unmatched. The CDR3 is 16 residues long. DNA of the CDR3: TGTGCCAGCAGCTCCACTAGCGGGAGTAGAGCAGATACGCAGTATTTT. Encoded protein: CASSSTSGSRADTQYF.

V usage is TRBV12-3 or TRBV12-4 and J usage is TRBJ2-1; 13 nucleotides line up with TRBD2. CDR3 length equals 16 residues. After removal of 6 bases from V and 14 bases from J, the junction contained 16 bases not matched to a gene. The CDR3 loop reads CASSSRKLAGGFGEFF. The CDR3 DNA reads as TGTGCCAGCAGCTCCCGGAAACTAGCGGGAGGGTTTGGGGAGTTCTTC.

The chain recombines TRBV27 with TRBJ2-7, with 9 positions matching TRBD1. The CDR3 sequence is 15 residues long. CDR1 is MNHEY and CDR2 is SMNVEV in the germline V gene (reference sequence). The J segment lost 1 base and the V segment lost 3 bases, leaving 4 bases of the junction unmatched. CDR3 in DNA: TGTGCCAGCAGTTTTATCGGGACAGGGTCCTACGAGCAGTACTTC. It yields the protein CASSFIGTGSYEQYF.

The chain couples TRBV12-3 or TRBV12-4 to TRBJ2-3; TRBD1 or TRBD2 may be the D gene (5 bases each). The CDR3 is 15 amino acids. V was clipped by 6 bases and J by 0 bases, with 13 bases between them. The CDR3 coding sequence is TGTGCCAGCAGAGCGGCCGGGACGAGCACAGATACGCAGTATTTT. It specifies CASRAAGTSTDTQYF.

This clonotype showed up just a few times. This chain uses TRBV6-2 or TRBV6-3 with TRBJ2-7; D is undetermined. In germline, CDR1 is MNHEY, CDR2 SVGEGT. The length of the CDR3 is 13 residues. V lost 2 bases, J lost 2 bases, and 7 bases lay in between. CDR3 loop: CASSYRGPYEQYF. In nucleotides, the CDR3 is TGTGCCAGCAGTTACCGAGGACCCTACGAGCAGTACTTC.

This chain uses TRBV4-2 with TRBJ2-7; 11 bases map to TRBD2. The junction had 7 bases not matched to a gene; V was cut back by 5 bases and J by 1 base. The CDR3 has 16 residues. Germline CDR1 and CDR2: LGHNA and YNFKEQ. The CDR3 loop is CASSNGLAGESYEQYF. DNA for the CDR3: TGTGCCAGCAGCAATGGACTAGCGGGCGAGTCCTACGAGCAGTACTTC.

The J gene is TRBJ2-3, the V gene TRBV10-3, with D perhaps given as TRBD1 or TRBD2 (5 bases each). Germline CDR1 and CDR2: ENHRY and SYGVKD. V lost 6 bases to trimming and J lost 2 bases, with 24 bases between them. There are 18 residues in the CDR3. CDR3 coding DNA: TGTGCCATCAGAGACCTTTCCGGGACGCCTCCCCACACAGATACGCAGTATTTT. Residues: CAIRDLSGTPPHTDTQYF.